This TCR beta chain was sequenced in a study of CD8+ T cells in alopecia areata. Following extraction, RNA underwent reverse transcription to cDNA, which served as the sequencing template. Method: immunoSEQ multiplex PCR; TCRdb's copy keeps in-frame clones and lacks some. The profile shows some 220,000 clones, 50% to 60% of them singletons. A note on this clone: What it binds is unknown.

V lost 0 bases and J lost 4, with 3 bases in between. CDR1 MNHNS and CDR2 SASEGT come from the germline V gene. The CDR3 has 12 amino acids. Specified treatment: oral pan-JAK inhibitor, 5-10 mg twice daily. Findings and caveats of the study: Researchers say the link of baseline CD8+ expansion to response remains uncertain, with one nonresponder. Researchers report lesional scalp, most notably alopecia totalis/universalis, outstripped normal scalp in clonality.

The chain joins TRBV6-1 to TRBJ1-2; D is ambiguous. The sequence came from a human donor with alopecia areata. This specimen was CD4+ T cells sorted from blood, taken at week 4, from a patient treated with tofacitinib. For the CDR3, the DNA is TGTGCCAGCAGTGAAGCCGCCTATGGCTACACCTTC. Its translation: CASSEAAYGYTF.